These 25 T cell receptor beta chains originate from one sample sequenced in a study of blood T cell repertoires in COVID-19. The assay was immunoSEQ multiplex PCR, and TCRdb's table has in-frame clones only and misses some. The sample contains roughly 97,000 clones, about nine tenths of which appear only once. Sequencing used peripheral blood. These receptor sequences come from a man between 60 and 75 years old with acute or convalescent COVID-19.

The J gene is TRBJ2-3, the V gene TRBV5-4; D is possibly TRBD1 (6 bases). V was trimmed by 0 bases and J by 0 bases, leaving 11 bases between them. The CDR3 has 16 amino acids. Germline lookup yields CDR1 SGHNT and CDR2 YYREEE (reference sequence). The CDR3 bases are TGTGCCAGCAGCTTGGCCGCGACAGGTAGCACAGATACGCAGTATTTT. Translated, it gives CASSLAATGSTDTQYF.

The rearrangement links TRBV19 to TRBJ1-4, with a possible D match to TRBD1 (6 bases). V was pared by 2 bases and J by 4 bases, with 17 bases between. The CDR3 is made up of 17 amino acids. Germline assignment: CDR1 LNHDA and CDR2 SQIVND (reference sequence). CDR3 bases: TGTGCCAGTAGTATATGGGGCAGGGGTCCAGATAATGAAAAACTGTTTTTT. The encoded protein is CASSIWGRGPDNEKLFF.

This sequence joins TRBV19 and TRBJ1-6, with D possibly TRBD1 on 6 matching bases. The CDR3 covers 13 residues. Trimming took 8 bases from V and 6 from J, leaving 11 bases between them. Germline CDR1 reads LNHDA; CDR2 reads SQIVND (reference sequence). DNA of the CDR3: TGTGCCAGTCATAGACAGGCTAATTCACCCCTCCACTTT. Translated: CASHRQANSPLHF.

The CDR3 loop is CASSLGVRESNEQFF. CDR3 in DNA: TGTGCCAGCAGCTTAGGGGTCAGGGAATCGAATGAGCAGTTCTTC. This chain joins TRBV11-3 and TRBJ2-1, with D maybe TRBD1 (5 bases). Looked up from germline, CDR1 is SGHNT and CDR2 is YENEEA. This CDR3 region has 15 residues. V dropped 1 base and J dropped 7 bases, with 14 bases sitting between them.

CDR3 protein: CASSLVGSYGNTIYF. The CDR3 DNA reads as TGTGCCAGCAGCTTAGTGGGGAGTTATGGAAACACCATATATTTT. The V and J genes are TRBV7-2 and TRBJ1-3, with D hard to call. CDR1 is SGHTA, CDR2 FQGNSA, per germline. The CDR3 spans 15 residues. Trimming removed 1 base at V and 3 bases at J, with 10 bases between.

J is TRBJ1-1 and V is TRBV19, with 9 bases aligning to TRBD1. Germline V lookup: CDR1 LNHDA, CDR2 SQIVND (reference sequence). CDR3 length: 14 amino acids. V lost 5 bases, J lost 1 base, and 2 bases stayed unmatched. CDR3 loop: CASSLQGANTEAFF. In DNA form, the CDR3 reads TGTGCCAGTAGTTTACAGGGGGCGAACACTGAAGCTTTCTTT.

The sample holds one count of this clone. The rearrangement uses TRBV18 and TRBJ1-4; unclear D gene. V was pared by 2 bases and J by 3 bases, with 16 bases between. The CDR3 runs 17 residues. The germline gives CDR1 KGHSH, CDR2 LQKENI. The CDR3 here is CASSPDGASGANEKLFF. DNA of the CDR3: TGTGCCAGCTCACCAGACGGAGCCTCTGGAGCTAATGAAAAACTGTTTTTT.

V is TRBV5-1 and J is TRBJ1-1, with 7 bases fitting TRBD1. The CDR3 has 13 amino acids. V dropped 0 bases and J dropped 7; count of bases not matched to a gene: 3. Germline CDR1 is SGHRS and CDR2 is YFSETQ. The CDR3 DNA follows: TGCGCCAGCAGCTTGGCGCAGGGGGTTGAAGCTTTCTTT. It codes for CASSLAQGVEAFF.

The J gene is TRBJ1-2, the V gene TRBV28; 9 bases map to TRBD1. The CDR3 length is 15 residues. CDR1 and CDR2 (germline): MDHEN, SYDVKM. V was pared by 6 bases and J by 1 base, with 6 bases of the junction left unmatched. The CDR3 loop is CASRTQGAHNYGYTF. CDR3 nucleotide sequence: TGTGCCAGCAGGACACAGGGGGCACATAACTATGGCTACACCTTC.

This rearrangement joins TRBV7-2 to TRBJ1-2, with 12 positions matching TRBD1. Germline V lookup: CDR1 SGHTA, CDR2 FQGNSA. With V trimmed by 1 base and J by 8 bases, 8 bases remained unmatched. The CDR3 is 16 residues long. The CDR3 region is CASSLEFVGTGGGYTF. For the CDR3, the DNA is TGTGCCAGCAGCTTAGAATTTGTGGGGACAGGGGGCGGCTACACCTTC.

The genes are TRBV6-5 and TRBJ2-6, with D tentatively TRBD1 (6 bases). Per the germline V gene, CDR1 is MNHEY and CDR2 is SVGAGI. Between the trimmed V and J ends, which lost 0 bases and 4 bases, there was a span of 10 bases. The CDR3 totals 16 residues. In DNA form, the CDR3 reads TGTGCCAGCAGTTACTCAACACAGGGAGGGGCCAACGTCCTGACTTTC. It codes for CASSYSTQGGANVLTF.

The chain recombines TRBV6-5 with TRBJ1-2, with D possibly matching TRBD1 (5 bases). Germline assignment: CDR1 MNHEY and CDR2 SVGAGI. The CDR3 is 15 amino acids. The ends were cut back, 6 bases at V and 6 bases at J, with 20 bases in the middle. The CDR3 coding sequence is TGTGCCAGCAGCCCATTCGGAGGGTGGGGGGATGGCTACACCTTC. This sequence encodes CASSPFGGWGDGYTF.

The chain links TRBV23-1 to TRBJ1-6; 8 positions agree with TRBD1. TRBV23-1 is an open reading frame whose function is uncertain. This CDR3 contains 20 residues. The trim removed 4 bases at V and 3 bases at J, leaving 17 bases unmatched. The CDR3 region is CASSLFDRGLWRVYNSPLHF. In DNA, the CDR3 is TGCGCCAGCAGTCTCTTCGACAGGGGACTTTGGAGGGTCTATAATTCACCCCTCCACTTT.

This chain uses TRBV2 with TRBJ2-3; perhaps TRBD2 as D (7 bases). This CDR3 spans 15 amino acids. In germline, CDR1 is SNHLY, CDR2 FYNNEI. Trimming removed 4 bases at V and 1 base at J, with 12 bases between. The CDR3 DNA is TGTGCCAGCAGTGTGGTCGGGGGGCGCACAGATACGCAGTATTTT. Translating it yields CASSVVGGRTDTQYF.

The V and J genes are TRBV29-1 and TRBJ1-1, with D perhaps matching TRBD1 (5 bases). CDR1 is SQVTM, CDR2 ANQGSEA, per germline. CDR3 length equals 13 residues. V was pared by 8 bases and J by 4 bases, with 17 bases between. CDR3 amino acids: CSILAGSVTEAFF. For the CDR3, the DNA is TGCAGCATCTTAGCAGGGTCGGTCACTGAAGCTTTCTTT.

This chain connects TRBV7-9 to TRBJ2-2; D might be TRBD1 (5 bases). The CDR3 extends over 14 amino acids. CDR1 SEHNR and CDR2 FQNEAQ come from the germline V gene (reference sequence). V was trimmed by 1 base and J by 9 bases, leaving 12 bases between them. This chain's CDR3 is CASSLEGRLRELFF. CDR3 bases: TGTGCCAGCAGCTTAGAGGGGCGGCTGAGGGAGCTGTTTTTT. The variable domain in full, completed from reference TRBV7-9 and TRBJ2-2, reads DTGVSQNPRHKITKRGQNVTFRCDPISEHNRLYWYRQTLGQGPEFLTYFQNEAQLEKSRLLSDRFSAERPKGSFSTLEIQRTEQGDSAMYLCASSLEGRLRELFFGEGSRLTVL.

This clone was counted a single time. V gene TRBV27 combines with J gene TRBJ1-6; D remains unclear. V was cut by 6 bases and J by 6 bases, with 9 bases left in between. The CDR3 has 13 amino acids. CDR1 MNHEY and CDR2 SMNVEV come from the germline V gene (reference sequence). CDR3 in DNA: TGTGCCAGCAGCCGTCTATCTAATTCACCCCTCCACTTT. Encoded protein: CASSRLSNSPLHF.

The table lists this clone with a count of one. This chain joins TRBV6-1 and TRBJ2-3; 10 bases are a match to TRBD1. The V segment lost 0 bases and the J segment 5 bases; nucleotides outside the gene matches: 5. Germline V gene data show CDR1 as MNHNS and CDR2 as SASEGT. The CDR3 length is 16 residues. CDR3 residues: CASSEAGTGVGDTQYF. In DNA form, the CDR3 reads TGTGCCAGCAGTGAAGCGGGGACAGGGGTTGGAGATACGCAGTATTTT.

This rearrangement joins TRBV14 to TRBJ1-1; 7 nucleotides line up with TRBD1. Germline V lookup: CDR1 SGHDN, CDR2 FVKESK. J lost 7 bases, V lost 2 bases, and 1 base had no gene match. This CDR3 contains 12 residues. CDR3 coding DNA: TGTGCCAGCAGCCAATGGGACAGTGAAGCTTTCTTT. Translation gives CASSQWDSEAFF.

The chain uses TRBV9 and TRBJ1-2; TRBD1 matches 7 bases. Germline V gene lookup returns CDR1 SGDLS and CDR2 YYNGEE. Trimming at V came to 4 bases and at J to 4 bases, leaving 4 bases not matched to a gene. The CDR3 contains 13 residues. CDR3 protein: CASSSRQGYGYTF. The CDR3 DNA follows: TGTGCCAGCAGCTCCAGACAGGGCTATGGCTACACCTTC.

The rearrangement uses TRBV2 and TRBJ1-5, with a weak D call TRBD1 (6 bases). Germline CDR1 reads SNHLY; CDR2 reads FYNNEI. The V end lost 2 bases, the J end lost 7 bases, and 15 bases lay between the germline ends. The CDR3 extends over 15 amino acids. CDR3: CASSESLGGRQPQHF. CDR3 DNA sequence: TGTGCCAGCAGTGAAAGTCTGGGGGGGCGCCAGCCCCAGCATTTT.

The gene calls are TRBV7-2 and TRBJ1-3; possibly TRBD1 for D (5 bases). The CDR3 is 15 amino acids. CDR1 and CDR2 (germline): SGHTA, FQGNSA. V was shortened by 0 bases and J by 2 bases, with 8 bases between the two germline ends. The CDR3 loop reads CASSLALRAGNTIYF. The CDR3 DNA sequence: TGTGCCAGCAGCTTAGCGCTCAGGGCTGGAAACACCATATATTTT.

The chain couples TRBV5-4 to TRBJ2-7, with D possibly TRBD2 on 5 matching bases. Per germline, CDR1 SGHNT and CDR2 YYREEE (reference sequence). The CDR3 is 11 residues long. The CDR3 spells CASSLESQRDV. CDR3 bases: TGTGCCAGCAGCTTGGAAAGCCAGAGGGACGTC.

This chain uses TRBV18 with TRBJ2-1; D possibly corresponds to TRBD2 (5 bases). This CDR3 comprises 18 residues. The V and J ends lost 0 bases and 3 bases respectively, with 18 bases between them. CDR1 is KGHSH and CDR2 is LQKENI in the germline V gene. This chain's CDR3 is CASSPPRGDDSIYNEQFF. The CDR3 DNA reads TGTGCCAGCTCACCACCCCGGGGAGACGATTCTATCTACAATGAGCAGTTCTTC.

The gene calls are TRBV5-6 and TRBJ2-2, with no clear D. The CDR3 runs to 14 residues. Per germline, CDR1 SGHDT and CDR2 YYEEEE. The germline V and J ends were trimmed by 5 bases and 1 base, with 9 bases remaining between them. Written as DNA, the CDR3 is TGTGCCAGCAGTCCTACGCGGAACACCGGGGAGCTGTTTTTT. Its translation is CASSPTRNTGELFF. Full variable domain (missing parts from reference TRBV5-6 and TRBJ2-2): DAGVTQSPTHLIKTRGQQVTLRCSPKSGHDTVSWYQQALGQGPQFIFQYYEEEERQRGNFPDRFSGHQFPNYSSELNVNALLLGDSALYLCASSPTRNTGELFFGEGSRLTVL.